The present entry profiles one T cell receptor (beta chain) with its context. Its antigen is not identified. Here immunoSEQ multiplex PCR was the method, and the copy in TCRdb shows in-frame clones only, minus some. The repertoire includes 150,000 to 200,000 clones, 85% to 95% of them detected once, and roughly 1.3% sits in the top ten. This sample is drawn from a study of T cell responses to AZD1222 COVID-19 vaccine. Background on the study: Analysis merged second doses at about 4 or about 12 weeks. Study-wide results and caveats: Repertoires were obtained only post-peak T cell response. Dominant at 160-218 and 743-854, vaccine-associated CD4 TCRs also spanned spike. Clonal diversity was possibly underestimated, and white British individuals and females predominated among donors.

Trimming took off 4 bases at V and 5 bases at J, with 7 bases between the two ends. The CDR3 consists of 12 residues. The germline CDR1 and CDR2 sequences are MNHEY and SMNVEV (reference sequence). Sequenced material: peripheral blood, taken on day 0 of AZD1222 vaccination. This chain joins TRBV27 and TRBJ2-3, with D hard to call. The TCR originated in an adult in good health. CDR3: CASSSRVDTQYF. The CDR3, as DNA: TGTGCCAGCAGTTCCCGGGTAGATACGCAGTATTTT.